These 32 T cell receptor beta chains were all obtained from the same sample, sequenced in a study of blood T cells in healthy people across ages. Together with a sample-barcoded 5' primer, a J-beta primer mix was included in a second PCR lasting 7 to 11 cycles. TCRdb independently ran MiXCR on the 5' RACE reads; one entry per CDR3 protein. The data contain about 1.1 million distinct CDR3 sequences, more than 30% of them singletons. The sample was blood. Source of these receptors: a man in his late teens or twenties in good health.

The chain carries TRBV7-2 and TRBJ1-5, with unresolved D. The germline CDR1 and CDR2 sequences are SGHTA and FQGNSA. The CDR3 sequence is 15 residues long. Trimming took 4 bases from V and 2 from J, leaving 12 bases between them. This chain's CDR3 is CASSSGSDGNQPQHF. CDR3 DNA sequence: TGTGCCAGCAGCTCTGGCTCGGATGGCAATCAGCCCCAGCATTTT.

The DNA of the CDR3 is TGCAGTGCTAGAGACAGGCATAATTCACCCCTCCACTTT. This translates into CSARDRHNSPLHF. The gene calls are TRBV20-1 and TRBJ1-6; no reliable D call. The CDR3 length is 13 residues. V shed 0 bases and J shed 5 bases, with 5 bases lying between them. Looked up from germline, CDR1 is DFQATT and CDR2 is SNEGSKA (reference sequence).

J is TRBJ2-5 and V is TRBV6-1; unclear D gene. CDR1 and CDR2 from the germline V gene are MNHNS and SASEGT. CDR3 length: 13 residues. The germline V and J ends were trimmed by 4 bases and 5 bases, with 11 bases remaining between them. The CDR3 sequence is CASSARTQETQYF. The CDR3 DNA follows: TGTGCCAGCAGTGCTCGGACCCAGGAGACCCAGTACTTC.

The rearrangement uses TRBV4-3 and TRBJ1-1; D is undetermined. Germline CDR1 is LGHNA and CDR2 is YSLEER. V was clipped by 0 bases and J by 3 bases, with 11 bases between them. This CDR3 is built from 15 residues. CDR3 in amino acids: CASSQEGWQDTEAFF. CDR3 nucleotides: TGCGCCAGCAGCCAAGAGGGGTGGCAGGACACTGAAGCTTTCTTT.

Remarks on this clonotype: A junction boundary mismatches the germline segment, possibly from a read error. The CDR3 coding sequence is TGTGCCAGCAGCCGGGTTTATAATGCACCCCTCCACTTT. Residues: CASSRVYNAPLHF. The rearrangement links TRBV25-1 to TRBJ1-6, with D uncertain. The CDR3 has 13 amino acids. CDR1 and CDR2 from the germline V gene are MGHDK and SYGVNS.

This rearrangement joins TRBV12-3 or TRBV12-4 to TRBJ2-7, with D hard to call. The CDR3 has 12 residues. Trimming removed 6 bases from V and 3 bases from J, with 9 bases in between. The CDR3 DNA is TGTGCCAGCAGCCTCGCGTACTACGAGCAGTACTTC. This translates into CASSLAYYEQYF.

With regard to this clonotype: A junction end diverges from the germline sequence, so it may reflect a read error. This chain connects TRBV18 to TRBJ2-3; TRBD2 matches 14 bases. There are 18 residues in the CDR3. The germline CDR1 and CDR2 sequences are KGHSH and LQKENI. CDR3 in DNA: TGTGCCAACTCACTCATCCTAGGGACTAGCGGGGGCCAAGATACGCAGTATTTT. Translation: CANSLILGTSGGQDTQYF.

The rearrangement uses TRBV5-4 and TRBJ2-2; D perhaps matches TRBD1 (5 bases). The V and J ends lost 1 base and 4 bases respectively, with 11 bases between them. The CDR3 has 15 amino acids. Germline CDR1 and CDR2: SGHNT and YYREEE (reference sequence). The CDR3 DNA follows: TGTGCCAGCAGCTTGAAAGGGGCTGGCACCGGGGAGCTGTTTTTT. Translation gives CASSLKGAGTGELFF.

This clonotype was observed a few times. The chain recombines TRBV9 with TRBJ2-3, with D maybe TRBD1 (6 bases). V lost 4 bases to trimming and J lost 0 bases, with 12 bases between them. Germline values: CDR1 SGDLS, CDR2 YYNGEE. The CDR3 runs to 15 residues. The CDR3: CASSTQGFSTDTQYF. Written as DNA, the CDR3 is TGTGCCAGCAGCACACAGGGATTTAGCACAGATACGCAGTATTTT.

In its sample, this clonotype was seen many times. The rearrangement uses TRBV28 and TRBJ1-1; tentatively, D is TRBD1 (5 bases). The CDR3 covers 14 residues. The germline CDR1 and CDR2 sequences are MDHEN and SYDVKM. Trimming left V 5 bases short and J 0 bases short, with 10 bases between. As DNA, the CDR3 is TGTGCCAGCAGTGTGACAGTTCTGAACACTGAAGCTTTCTTT. This gives the protein CASSVTVLNTEAFF.

The J gene is TRBJ1-5, the V gene TRBV6-5; D remains ambiguous. The CDR3 runs 14 residues. Trimming pared 6 bases from V and 8 bases from J, leaving 17 bases between. Germline V CDR1 and CDR2: MNHEY, SVGAGI. CDR3 DNA: TGTGCCAGCAGAGAGGTGTATAGAGGAGAGCCCCAGCATTTT. Its translation: CASREVYRGEPQHF.

This chain joins TRBV11-1 and TRBJ1-1, with D tentatively TRBD1 (5 bases). The CDR3 sequence is 15 residues long. With 1 base removed from V and 7 bases from J, the gap between germline ends came to 16 bases. Germline V gives CDR1 SGHAT, CDR2 FQDESV (reference sequence). CDR3 nucleotides: TGTGCCAGCAGCTTAGGGACACGGGGCGAGGGTGAAGCTTTCTTT. The encoded protein is CASSLGTRGEGEAFF. Full variable domain (outside the CDR3, taken from reference TRBV11-1 and TRBJ1-1): EAEVAQSPRYKITEKSQAVAFWCDPISGHATLYWYRQILGQGPELLVQFQDESVVDDSQLPKDRFSAERLKGVDSTLKIQPAELGDSAMYLCASSLGTRGEGEAFFGQGTRLTVV.

The V call is TRBV5-6, the J call TRBJ1-2, with unresolved D. Trimming shortened V by 0 bases and J by 4 bases, and 13 bases separated the two germline ends. The CDR3 consists of 15 residues. Germline V gene sequence: CDR1 SGHDT, CDR2 YYEEEE. The CDR3 is CASSLALDLLYGYTF. CDR3 sequence (DNA): TGTGCCAGCAGCTTGGCCCTAGATCTTCTCTATGGCTACACCTTC.

About this clonotype: A much more abundant neighbour one base away suggests this may be a read error. The J gene is TRBJ1-2, the V gene TRBV27; 9 bases map to TRBD1. The V segment lost 8 bases and the J segment 7 bases; nucleotides outside the gene matches: 8. In germline, CDR1 is MNHEY, CDR2 SMNVEV (reference sequence). CDR3 length: 13 amino acids. The CDR3 DNA is TGTGCCAGCCAGGACAGGGGAAGTGGTGGCTACACCTTC. Translation gives CASQDRGSGGYTF.

This clonotype was seen a handful of times. The CDR3 loop reads CASSPVETAAGFYEQYF. In DNA form, the CDR3 reads TGTGCCAGCAGTCCGGTCGAGACGGCCGCAGGCTTCTACGAGCAGTACTTC. The rearrangement links TRBV7-9 to TRBJ2-7; D is uncertain. The germline CDR1 and CDR2 sequences are SEHNR and FQNEAQ (reference sequence). V was pared by 6 bases and J by 3 bases, with 24 bases between. CDR3 length equals 17 residues.

Concerning this clonotype: Just one base apart from a much larger clone, this may be a read error. This sequence joins TRBV6-2 or TRBV6-3 and TRBJ2-3; D gene ambiguous. Trimming stripped 4 bases from V and 6 bases from J, with 20 bases between. Germline V CDR1 and CDR2: MNHEY, SVGEGT. The CDR3 spans 16 residues. CDR3 region: CASSSCRAFPRDTQYF. CDR3 sequence (DNA): TGTGCCAGCAGTTCCTGCAGAGCCTTCCCCCGGGATACGCAGTATTTT.

For this clonotype: A read error may produce the germline difference seen at one junction end. This rearrangement joins TRBV20-1 to TRBJ1-5; D remains ambiguous. This CDR3 is 15 amino acids long. Germline values: CDR1 DFQATT, CDR2 SNEGSKA (reference sequence). The DNA of the CDR3 is TGCAGTGCTAGACCTGCCTCCGGTAGCAATCAGCCCCGGCATTTT. This sequence encodes CSARPASGSNQPRHF.

The J gene is TRBJ1-2, the V gene TRBV9; D perhaps matches TRBD1 (5 bases). The germline V gene encodes CDR1 SGDLS and CDR2 YYNGEE. Trimming took 2 bases from V and 5 from J, leaving 16 bases between them. This CDR3 has 15 residues. The CDR3 DNA sequence: TGTGCCAGCAGCGTTAGTTGGCCAGGGCCTTATGGCTACACCTTC. Its protein is CASSVSWPGPYGYTF.

The rearrangement joins TRBV10-3 to TRBJ2-5; the D is unclear. CDR1 and CDR2 (germline): ENHRY, SYGVKD. The CDR3 covers 14 residues. V lost 2 bases and J 4 bases, leaving 11 bases between the germline ends. DNA for the CDR3: TGTGCCATCAGTGAGCCAGGTCGAGGAGAGACCCAGTACTTC. This encodes CAISEPGRGETQYF.

This clonotype was recorded a few times. V is TRBV20-1 and J is TRBJ2-7; a weak D match, TRBD1 (5 bases). The CDR3 runs 15 residues. Germline V lookup: CDR1 DFQATT, CDR2 SNEGSKA (reference sequence). Deletions cut 3 bases from V and 2 bases from J, with 17 bases between. The CDR3 is CSARGYKQGPYEQYF. DNA of the CDR3: TGCAGTGCTAGGGGCTATAAGCAGGGCCCCTACGAGCAGTACTTC.

This clonotype was detected ten times or more. This chain connects TRBV7-2 to TRBJ1-2; a weak D match, TRBD1 (5 bases). Germline values: CDR1 SGHTA, CDR2 FQGNSA. The CDR3 spans 13 residues. Trimming pared 1 base from V and 6 bases from J, leaving 9 bases between. CDR3 in amino acids: CASSLGGEDGYTF. CDR3 DNA sequence: TGTGCCAGCAGCTTAGGGGGGGAGGATGGCTACACCTTC.

This clonotype has at least ten counts. The chain couples TRBV4-3 to TRBJ2-5; 9 nucleotides align to TRBD1. With V trimmed by 4 bases and J by 2 bases, 5 bases remained unmatched. The CDR3 is 15 amino acids. Germline V gene sequence: CDR1 LGHNA, CDR2 YSLEER. CDR3 sequence: CASSLNRGPQETQYF. DNA for the CDR3: TGCGCCAGCAGCCTGAACAGGGGGCCACAAGAGACCCAGTACTTC.

The chain is built from TRBV6-5 and TRBJ1-1; unclear D gene. The V gene lost 0 bases and the J gene lost 2 bases, with 4 bases spanning the gap. CDR3 length: 13 amino acids. Germline CDR1 reads MNHEY; CDR2 reads SVGAGI. CDR3 in amino acids: CASSYSINTEAFF. The CDR3 DNA is TGTGCCAGCAGTTACTCGATCAACACTGAAGCTTTCTTT.

The chain has TRBV5-1 and TRBJ2-2; D gene uncertain. Germline loops: CDR1 SGHRS, CDR2 YFSETQ. CDR3 length equals 13 residues. V lost 4 bases to trimming and J lost 7 bases, with 11 bases between them. The CDR3 DNA is TGCGCCAGCAGCGTGCTTACCAACGGGGAGCTGTTTTTT. Translation: CASSVLTNGELFF.

This clonotype has at least ten counts. In DNA, the CDR3 is TGCAGTGCTATGTGGACGGATAACTATGGCTACACCTTC. It translates to CSAMWTDNYGYTF. The chain employs TRBV20-1 and TRBJ1-2; D not certain. The CDR3 sequence is 13 residues long. V gave up 4 bases and J gave up 1 base, with 10 bases separating them. Germline loops: CDR1 DFQATT, CDR2 SNEGSKA (reference sequence).

A few counts support this clonotype. CDR3 protein: CASRPGQGGLYNEQFF. In nucleotides, the CDR3 is TGTGCCAGCAGACCAGGACAGGGAGGTTTGTACAATGAGCAGTTCTTC. The chain joins TRBV6-2 or TRBV6-3 to TRBJ2-1; 8 bases fit TRBD1. J gave up 4 bases and V 6 bases, and 11 bases lay outside the gene matches. Germline lookup yields CDR1 MNHEY and CDR2 SVGEGT. The CDR3 runs 16 residues.

This clonotype appeared a few times. This chain uses TRBV16 with TRBJ1-2; D remains unclear. V lost 2 bases and J lost 8, with 9 bases in between. The CDR3 spans 12 residues. CDR1 and CDR2 from the germline V gene are KGHSY and FQNENV. This chain's CDR3 is CASSQQEEGYTF. The CDR3 nucleotides read TGTGCCAGCAGCCAACAGGAGGAGGGCTACACCTTC.

The CDR3 region is CASGPRQGRTSTDTQYF. CDR3 coding DNA: TGTGCTAGTGGGCCCCGACAGGGTAGGACTAGCACAGATACGCAGTATTTT. The chain joins TRBV12-5 to TRBJ2-3, with TRBD1 identical over 7 bases. The CDR3 spans 17 residues. Germline V gene sequence: CDR1 LGHNT, CDR2 FRNRAP. Losses at the gene ends were 6 bases for V and 0 bases for J; bases not matched to a gene: 12.

The rearrangement links TRBV30 to TRBJ2-4; the match to TRBD1 covers 10 bases. J was trimmed by 1 base and V by 2 bases; bases with no gene match: 11. In germline, CDR1 is GTSNPN, CDR2 SVGIG (reference sequence). The CDR3 consists of 18 residues. CDR3 sequence: CAWSPAGTGVGAKNIQYF. In DNA, the CDR3 is TGTGCCTGGAGTCCAGCCGGGACAGGGGTCGGGGCCAAAAACATTCAGTACTTC.

The gene calls are TRBV27 and TRBJ1-1; D is ambiguous. V shed 5 bases and J shed 10 bases, with 17 bases lying between them. The CDR3 spans 13 residues. The V gene's germline CDR1 is MNHEY and CDR2 SMNVEV (reference sequence). The CDR3 DNA reads TGTGCCAGCAGTACCGGGAGGAACGGTGGAGCTTTCTTT. This gives the protein CASSTGRNGGAFF.

This clonotype was seen a handful of times. V and J are TRBV18 and TRBJ1-4; the match to TRBD1 covers 8 bases. Looked up from germline, CDR1 is KGHSH and CDR2 is LQKENI. The V segment lost 3 bases and the J segment 5 bases; nucleotides outside the gene matches: 5. The CDR3 consists of 15 residues. The CDR3 bases are TGTGCCAGCTCACCCGACAGGGGTCGAAATGAAAAACTGTTTTTT. Amino acids: CASSPDRGRNEKLFF.

This rearrangement joins TRBV20-1 to TRBJ2-7; no definite D call. The J call may not be correct, given that the DNA end is closer to TRBJ2-5. This CDR3 has 14 residues. From germline, CDR1 is DFQATT and CDR2 SNEGSKA (reference sequence). The CDR3 nucleotides read TGCAGTGCTGGAAGTTCGGTTCCACAAGAGACCCAGTACTTC. Protein: CSAGSSVPQETQYF.